This paragraph covers one T cell receptor (beta chain) sequence. Per the study methods: Amplification of reference gene primers was used by the study to estimate nucleated cell counts. Profiled with immunoSEQ multiplex PCR; TCRdb holds only in-frame clones, not every one. V, J and clone size derive from that table, while D and trimming were established from the DNA sequence. The sample consists of roughly 150,000 clones, 65% to 90% of them appearing once. These data belong to a study of blood T cell repertoires in COVID-19. Study-wide background: The origin of the acute and convalescent COVID-19 samples was the United States, Italy and Spain. From T cells, B-cell-depleted T cells, or PBMCs came the material, which was cDNA or gDNA.

Sequenced material: peripheral blood. This TCR was sampled from a woman between 50 and 59 years old in a cohort sampled during active or convalescent COVID-19.

The DNA of the CDR3 is TGTGCCAGCAGCCGATATAGTCCCACAGATACGCAGTATTTT. Residues: CASSRYSPTDTQYF. The chain combines TRBV3-1 (or the pseudogene TRBV3-2) with TRBJ2-3; unclear D gene. V was pared by 4 bases and J by 2 bases, with 10 bases between. The CDR3 totals 14 residues. The germline V gene has CDR1 LGHDT and CDR2 YNNKEL (reference sequence).